This T cell receptor beta chain comes out of a study of T cell responses to AZD1222 COVID-19 vaccine. Only in-frame clones appear in the TCRdb table, and some are missing; sequencing was by immunoSEQ multiplex PCR. The sample yields approximately 110,000 clones, about 90% seen once. Trimming removed 3 bases from V and 4 bases from J, with 25 bases in between. This CDR3 spans 18 amino acids. Germline-derived CDR1 and CDR2 are SGHDT and YYEEEE. The clonotype was recovered from an adult in good health. The specimen comprised peripheral blood, sampled on day 0 of AZD1222 vaccination. The chain combines TRBV5-6 with TRBJ2-5; D possibly matches TRBD1 or TRBD2 (5 bases each). The CDR3 is CASSSPGTVTRRVETQYF. DNA of the CDR3: TGTGCCAGCAGCTCCCCCGGGACGGTAACCCGACGGGTAGAGACCCAGTACTTC.